This T cell receptor (beta chain) was identified in a study of T cell repertoires in cytomegalovirus infection. In the study overall: Epitope selection comprised recently identified HLA-C-restricted CMV epitopes and well-studied HLA-B-restricted CMV epitopes. Public TCR beta signature analysis indicated the presence of both CMV infection and matching HLA type.

TCRdb reprocessed the reads via MiXCR and lists one record per CDR3 protein. The sample lists some 320,000 distinct CDR3 sequences, 25% to 30% occurring once. The CDR3 contains 11 residues. V lost 0 bases to trimming and J lost 4 bases, with 4 bases between them. Germline V gene sequence: CDR1 DFQATT, CDR2 SNEGSKA (reference sequence). Comments on this clonotype: Its antigen is unknown.

Overall study results and limits: The response measured ex vivo was dominated by TCR beta clonotypes (HLA-C-restricted and CMV-specific). Carriage of CMV together with the relevant HLA was identifiable through cumulative public TCR beta family frequency.

The chain links TRBV20-1 to TRBJ2-7; the D is unclear. The sample consisted of cultured PBMCs, taken from culture after CMV antigen stimulation. The source is a human donor in good health (CMV status not recorded). Some clones in this sample may be carry-over from other donors' samples. The CDR3 DNA follows: TGCAGTGCTAGAGACTGGTACGAGCAGTACTTC. Translating it yields CSARDWYEQYF.